This is a list of T cell receptor beta chains from one sample in a study of blood T cell repertoires in COVID-19. This table comes from immunoSEQ multiplex PCR, and its TCRdb copy is limited to in-frame clones, with some not included. The sample gives around 190,000 clones, approximately 79% of which show up once; roughly an eighth is in the top ten. The material sequenced was peripheral blood. The receptors come from a woman aged 45-65 years with acute or convalescent COVID-19. The CDR3 runs from the conserved cysteine through the conserved F or W. Each record gives: V gene, J gene, D gene, clone size, CDR3 DNA, CDR3 protein. The D gene is left open where the match is weak. Rows may omit the clone size; those that give it use once, few, many or a size class.

V gene: TRBV30
J gene: TRBJ2-7
D gene: .
clone size: once
CDR3 DNA: TGTGCCTGGAGTGGTACCGGCTACGAGCAGTACTTC
CDR3 protein: CAWSGTGYEQYF

V gene: TRBV24-1
J gene: TRBJ1-5
D gene: TRBD1
clone size: .
CDR3 DNA: TGTGCCACCAGTGATTCCGGGACAGGATTGAAGAATCAGCCCCAGCATTTT
CDR3 protein: CATSDSGTGLKNQPQHF

V gene: TRBV18
J gene: TRBJ1-6
D gene: .
clone size: few
CDR3 DNA: TGTGCCAGCTCGGACAGTTCTAATTCACCCCTCCACTTT
CDR3 protein: CASSDSSNSPLHF

V gene: TRBV18
J gene: TRBJ1-1
D gene: TRBD1
clone size: .
CDR3 DNA: TGTGCCAGCTCAGAATCGACAGGGGTTGCGGACACTGAAGCTTTCTTT
CDR3 protein: CASSESTGVADTEAFF

V gene: TRBV27
J gene: TRBJ2-1
D gene: TRBD2
clone size: .
CDR3 DNA: TGTGCCAGCAGTTTATTTTGGGGACTAGCGGGAGATAGCAATGAGCAGTTCTTC
CDR3 protein: CASSLFWGLAGDSNEQFF

V gene: TRBV18
J gene: TRBJ1-5
D gene: .
clone size: .
CDR3 DNA: TGTGCCAGCTCACCTACGTTGAGTCAGCCCCAGCATTTT
CDR3 protein: CASSPTLSQPQHF

V gene: TRBV5-1
J gene: TRBJ2-3
D gene: .
clone size: .
CDR3 DNA: TGCGCCAGCAGCTTGGCGCCGGGATTGGGGAGTAAAAGCGCAGATACGCAGTATTTT
CDR3 protein: CASSLAPGLGSKSADTQYF

V gene: TRBV27
J gene: TRBJ1-2
D gene: .
clone size: .
CDR3 DNA: TGTGCCAGCAGTTTCTCCTCGGGCGGGAACGGCTACACCTTC
CDR3 protein: CASSFSSGGNGYTF

V gene: TRBV2
J gene: TRBJ1-3
D gene: .
clone size: .
CDR3 DNA: TGTGCCAGCAGTGAATCGGAGTTGTCTGGAAACACCATATATTTT
CDR3 protein: CASSESELSGNTIYF

V gene: TRBV19
J gene: TRBJ1-5
D gene: .
clone size: .
CDR3 DNA: TGTGCCAGTAGGGATTTAGGGGTGTTCAATCAGCCCCAGCATTTT
CDR3 protein: CASRDLGVFNQPQHF

V gene: TRBV5-1
J gene: TRBJ2-1
D gene: TRBD2
clone size: .
CDR3 DNA: TGCGCCAGCAGCTTGGGAGTAGCGGGAGGGGGCTACAATGAGCAGTTCTTC
CDR3 protein: CASSLGVAGGGYNEQFF